This T cell receptor beta chain was recorded in a study of radiation and T cells in renal cell carcinoma. Time point in this sample: blood 4 weeks post-SBRT, at nephrectomy. Treatment noted: 15 Gy SBRT to primary tumor, nephrectomy 4 weeks later. From germline, CDR1 is MGHDK and CDR2 SYGVNS. The V and J ends lost 7 bases and 2 bases respectively, with 7 bases between them. The CDR3 is 12 amino acids. TCRdb's table, derived via immunoSEQ multiplex PCR, lists solely in-frame clones and lacks some. The table records 50,000 to 65,000 clones, 60% to 85% of them present only once. The chain employs TRBV25-1 and TRBJ2-3, with D hard to call. The receptor's source is a man between 60 and 75 years old with renal cell carcinoma. The specimen comprised blood, sampled from a patient whose treatment included radiotherapy and nephrectomy. CDR3 sequence (DNA): TGTGCCAGCACCAGCTACACAGATACGCAGTATTTT. This translates into CASTSYTDTQYF.